The present entry profiles one TCR beta chain with its context. Antigen specificity is unknown. Splitting of CD4+ cells produced CD45RA+ naive and CD45RA-negative memory subsets. Authors' analysis steps: For the immunoSEQ data, sequences were junction-only without quality scores, so filtering differed. TCRdb's table, derived via immunoSEQ multiplex PCR, lists solely in-frame clones and lacks some. Clonal size and the V and J genes are those of that table, whereas D and trimming came from the DNA. The sample yields some 1.4 million clones, around 97% seen once. The source of the sample is a study of shared clonotypes between healthy human individuals. Study at large: CD4 naive and memory got three plates each, CD8 naive two, CD8 memory one.

General study findings and limits: About 5% of naive CD4 clonotypes were shared across four donors.

This CDR3 region has 14 residues. V shed 10 bases, J shed 9 bases, and the junction held 11 bases outside the gene matches. Germline CDR1 is ENHRY and CDR2 is SYGVKD. The chain recombines TRBV10-3 with TRBJ2-1, with TRBD2 matching 11 bases. The sequencing input was naive CD4+ T cells sorted from blood. Specified subset: CD45RA+ positively selected. The sequence was collected from a man aged 25 to 40 in good health. The CDR3 DNA reads TGTGCCAGCTCCGGGACTAGCGGATTGGGTGAGCAGTTCTTC. Encoded protein: CASSGTSGLGEQFF.